Sequencing of this TCR beta chain was carried out in a study of spatial heterogeneity in lung cancer. Time point of the sample: blood at routine non-recurrence follow-up after resection. This clonotype was seen a handful of times. Germline V gives CDR1 SGHNT, CDR2 YYREEE (reference sequence). The CDR3 has 15 residues. V was pared by 1 base and J by 1 base, with 11 bases between. TCRdb independently ran MiXCR on the 5' RACE reads; one entry per CDR3 protein. The sample shows roughly 17,000 distinct CDR3 sequences, about 9.1% of them seen only once. The chain couples TRBV5-4 to TRBJ1-1, with D possibly matching TRBD1 (6 bases). Material: PBMCs, obtained at follow-up. This sequence was found in a female donor with early-stage non-small cell lung cancer. CDR3 bases: TGTGCCAGCAGCTTGCCCCTGGGGGCGAACACTGAAGCTTTCTTT. The encoded protein is CASSLPLGANTEAFF.